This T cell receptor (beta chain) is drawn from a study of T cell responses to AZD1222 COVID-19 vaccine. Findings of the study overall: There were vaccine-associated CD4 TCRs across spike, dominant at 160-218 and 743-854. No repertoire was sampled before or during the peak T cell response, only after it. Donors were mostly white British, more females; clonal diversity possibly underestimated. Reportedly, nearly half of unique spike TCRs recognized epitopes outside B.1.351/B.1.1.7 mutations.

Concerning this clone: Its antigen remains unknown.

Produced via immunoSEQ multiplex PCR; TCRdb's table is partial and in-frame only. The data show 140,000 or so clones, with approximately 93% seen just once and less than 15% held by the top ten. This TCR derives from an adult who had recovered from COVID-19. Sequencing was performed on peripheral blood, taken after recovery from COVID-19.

CDR3: CASSLGGSSYEQYF. For the CDR3, the DNA is TGTGCCAGCAGCTTAGGGGGGAGCTCCTACGAGCAGTACTTC. V usage is TRBV11-2 and J usage is TRBJ2-7; D tentatively fits TRBD1 or TRBD2 (5 bases each). The CDR3 spans 14 residues. Germline CDR1 reads SGHAT; CDR2 reads FQNNGV. V lost 1 base and J 0 bases, leaving 7 bases between the germline ends.